This TCR beta chain was sequenced for a study of post-analysis software for immune sequencing data. The TCR beta cDNA libraries carried unique molecular identifiers. From the PCR reads, TCRdb called clonotypes with MiXCR, one entry per CDR3 protein. The sample has 750,000 to 950,000 distinct CDR3 sequences; approximately 53% are singletons. This clonotype appeared a single time. Its antigen is as yet unknown. Whole-study findings and limits: Roughly 5 TRBV segments were significantly more frequent in patients than in controls. TRBV5-6, TRBV5-1 and TRBV20-1 were among these segments.

This CDR3 spans 15 amino acids. CDR1 and CDR2 from the germline V gene are SGHTA and FQGNSA. The source material was blood. The gene calls are TRBV7-2 and TRBJ2-5; D may match TRBD1 or TRBD2 (5 bases each). The J call may be faulty, since TRBJ2-7 better matches the DNA end. The TCR was taken from a girl between 10 and 17 years old with multiple sclerosis. The CDR3 DNA follows: TGTGCCAGCAGCCCGAGGGCAGGGATAGCCTACGAGCAGTACTTC. Amino acids: CASSPRAGIAYEQYF.